Following are 19 T cell receptor beta chains from one sample sequenced in a study of T cells in Graves' hyperthyroidism and ophthalmopathy (dated by TCRdb to between 2019 and 2020). Library preparation employed multiplex PCR. Sequencing was carried out with an Illumina HiSeq 2000. The TCR beta CDR3 regions were amplified from RNA transcripts. The TCR CDR3 was subjected to a first round of RT-PCR using the HTBI primer set and the Qiagen OneStep RT-PCR kit. TCRdb trimmed the raw reads at Q25, called clones with MiXCR and kept productive beta chains. Entries are consolidated by CDR3 protein sequence, retaining the most common genes and DNA. The sample yields a few hundred thousand distinct CDR3 sequences; more than 12% were counted once. About 30% of the sample is in the top ten clones. Source material: blood. These receptors were collected from a woman in her thirties with Graves' hyperthyroidism.

The V call is TRBV14, the J call TRBJ1-1; 7 bases align to TRBD1. The germline gives CDR1 SGHDN, CDR2 FVKESK. The junction had 4 bases not matched to a gene; V was cut back by 5 bases and J by 4 bases. This CDR3 spans 13 amino acids. DNA of the CDR3: TGTGCCAGCAGCTTGGGACAGACCACTGAAGCTTTCTTT. This codes for CASSLGQTTEAFF.

The chain employs TRBV28 and TRBJ2-7; a weak D match, TRBD1 (5 bases). The CDR3 is 12 amino acids. V lost 3 bases and J lost 3, with 6 bases in between. The germline gives CDR1 MDHEN, CDR2 SYDVKM. In nucleotides, the CDR3 is TGTGCCAGCAGTTTGGGGCACTACGAGCAGTACTTC. Protein product: CASSLGHYEQYF.

The table lists this clonotype with a few counts. This may arise from a read error, as a much more abundant clone is one base away. The rearrangement links TRBV27 to TRBJ2-7; 10 nucleotides align to TRBD1. The end of the DNA fits TRBJ2-1 better, so the J call may be wrong. The CDR3 is 15 residues long. Germline V gives CDR1 MNHEY, CDR2 SMNVEV (reference sequence). CDR3 region: CASSKRTGGGYEQFF. CDR3 coding DNA: TGTGCCAGCAGTAAAAGGACAGGGGGGGGCTACGAGCAGTTCTTC.

A few counts support this clonotype. The rearrangement uses TRBV5-1 and TRBJ2-7; 7 bases fit TRBD2. V gave up 2 bases and J gave up 7 bases; unmatched junction bases: 15. The CDR3 totals 16 residues. Germline V gene lookup returns CDR1 SGHRS and CDR2 YFSETQ. The DNA for the CDR3 is TGCGCCAGCAGCTTCTTAGTAACTAGCGACGGTTTGGAGCAGTACTTC. Its protein is CASSFLVTSDGLEQYF.

V usage is TRBV20-1 and J usage is TRBJ2-7, with 10 bases matching TRBD2. In germline, CDR1 is DFQATT, CDR2 SNEGSKA (reference sequence). J was trimmed by 2 bases and V by 2 bases; bases with no gene match: 6. The length of the CDR3 is 15 residues. CDR3 sequence (DNA): TGCAGTGCTAGAAGGCTAGCGGGGGAAACCTACGAGCAGTACTTC. It codes for CSARRLAGETYEQYF.

This clonotype turned up a few times. The chain recombines TRBV2 with TRBJ2-3; tentatively, D is TRBD2 (7 bases). The CDR3 is 13 amino acids. V shed 8 bases and J shed 2 bases, with 11 bases lying between them. Germline loops: CDR1 SNHLY, CDR2 FYNNEI. The chain's CDR3 is CASGGANTDTQYF. In nucleotides, the CDR3 is TGTGCCAGCGGGGGGGCTAACACAGATACGCAGTATTTT. The variable domain in full, completed from reference TRBV2 and TRBJ2-3, reads EPEVTQTPSHQVTQMGQEVILRCVPISNHLYFYWYRQILGQKVEFLVSFYNNEISEKSEIFDDQFSVERPDGSNFTLKIRSTKLEDSAMYFCASGGANTDTQYFGPGTRLTVL.

There are many counts of this clonotype. The chain carries TRBV28 and TRBJ2-7, with 9 bases fitting TRBD2. In germline, CDR1 is MDHEN, CDR2 SYDVKM. V lost 2 bases, J lost 2 bases, and 7 bases stayed unmatched. The CDR3 totals 16 residues. This chain's CDR3 is CASSLGVAGATYEQYF. Written as DNA, the CDR3 is TGTGCCAGCAGTTTAGGGGTAGCGGGAGCAACCTACGAGCAGTACTTC.

At least ten counts were recorded for this clonotype. This chain links TRBV28 with TRBJ1-1, with D possibly TRBD1 on 5 matching bases. Trimming took off 6 bases at V and 0 bases at J, with 17 bases between the two ends. In germline, CDR1 is MDHEN, CDR2 SYDVKM. This CDR3 contains 16 residues. The CDR3 coding sequence is TGTGCCAGCAGCTACGGAGGGGCAGGGTTGAACACTGAAGCTTTCTTT. Translating gives CASSYGGAGLNTEAFF.

V and J are TRBV27 and TRBJ1-4; TRBD1 aligns across 7 bases. There are 16 residues in the CDR3. Germline CDR1 MNHEY, CDR2 SMNVEV (reference sequence). Unmatched junction bases numbered 6, after V lost 1 base and J lost 4 bases. The CDR3 is CASSLWAGQHNEKLFF. The DNA for the CDR3 is TGTGCCAGCAGTTTATGGGCGGGACAGCATAATGAAAAACTGTTTTTT.

This chain connects TRBV12-3 or TRBV12-4 to TRBJ2-7; 8 bases agree with TRBD1. With 5 bases clipped from V and 3 bases from J, the junction kept 12 bases outside the gene matches. The CDR3 runs 16 residues. In DNA, the CDR3 is TGTGCCAGCAGTCCGTACAGGGGGTTGACCTTCTACGAGCAGTACTTC. Its translation is CASSPYRGLTFYEQYF.

This clonotype was seen a few times. V and J are TRBV7-9 and TRBJ2-3; D is perhaps TRBD2 (6 bases). The CDR3 consists of 16 residues. The V end was cut by 1 base, the J end by 8 bases, with 19 bases between. Germline V lookup: CDR1 SEHNR, CDR2 FQNEAQ (reference sequence). The CDR3: CASSLEGGSILVTQYF. CDR3 DNA: TGTGCCAGCAGCTTAGAAGGAGGGAGTATTTTAGTTACGCAGTATTTT.

This clonotype was picked up a small number of times. The CDR3: CSAQPGQYIGELFF. The CDR3 nucleotides are TGCAGTGCTCAGCCGGGACAGTATATCGGGGAGCTGTTTTTT. The chain is built from TRBV20-1 and TRBJ2-2, with 7 bases lining up with TRBD1. Trimming removed 5 bases from V and 7 bases from J; junction bases left unmatched: 10. The germline CDR1 and CDR2 sequences are DFQATT and SNEGSKA (reference sequence). This CDR3 is 14 amino acids long.

The chain couples TRBV11-1 to TRBJ1-2; D is unclear. V was cut by 1 base and J by 3 bases, with 9 bases left in between. The CDR3 spans 14 residues. From germline, CDR1 is SGHAT and CDR2 FQDESV (reference sequence). The CDR3: CASSLDPGDYGYTF. CDR3 DNA sequence: TGTGCCAGCAGCTTAGACCCTGGCGACTATGGCTACACCTTC.

This chain connects TRBV28 to TRBJ2-2; D possibly uses TRBD1 or TRBD2 (5 bases each). Trimming cost V 4 bases and J 1 base, with 13 bases left between them. The germline V gene has CDR1 MDHEN and CDR2 SYDVKM. The CDR3 extends over 16 amino acids. CDR3 sequence (DNA): TGTGCCAGCAGTTCGACCGGGACGGAGAACACCGGGGAGCTGTTTTTT. Protein: CASSSTGTENTGELFF. Looking up the rest from reference TRBV28 and TRBJ2-2 gives the full variable domain: DVKVTQSSRYLVKRTGEKVFLECVQDMDHENMFWYRQDPGLGLRLIYFSYDVKMKEKGDIPEGYSVSREKKERFSLILESASTNQTSMYLCASSSTGTENTGELFFGEGSRLTVL.

This clonotype appeared a few times. The V and J genes are TRBV11-3 and TRBJ2-4; 7 nucleotides line up with TRBD1. Germline trimming cut 6 bases from V and 6 bases from J; bases unmatched to any gene: 8. Germline V gene lookup returns CDR1 SGHNT and CDR2 YENEEA. This CDR3 region has 14 residues. CDR3 DNA: TGTGCCAGCAGTGCCGGACAGGCGGGAAACATTCAGTACTTC. As protein: CASSAGQAGNIQYF.

V is TRBV7-9 and J is TRBJ2-7; 8 positions agree with TRBD2. V was pared by 6 bases and J by 0 bases, with 7 bases of the junction left unmatched. The germline V gene encodes CDR1 SEHNR and CDR2 FQNEAQ (reference sequence). This CDR3 is built from 15 residues. CDR3 sequence reads: CASRLTSAVSYEQYF. DNA of the CDR3: TGTGCCAGCAGACTGACTAGCGCTGTCTCCTACGAGCAGTACTTC.

This clonotype was seen a handful of times. Here the CDR3 reads CASSLPPGWGPPNNEQFF. CDR3 nucleotide sequence: TGTGCCAGCAGCTTACCTCCCGGGTGGGGACCGCCGAACAATGAGCAGTTCTTC. The chain joins TRBV5-8 to TRBJ2-1, with D tentatively TRBD1 or TRBD2 (5 bases each). The CDR3 sequence is 18 residues long. CDR1 and CDR2 from the germline V gene are SGHTS and YDEGEE. V lost 2 bases and J lost 5, with 23 bases in between.

The rearrangement uses TRBV2 and TRBJ2-2; D tentatively reads TRBD1 or TRBD2 (7 bases each). V lost 6 bases and J 1 base, leaving 12 bases between the germline ends. Per germline, CDR1 SNHLY and CDR2 FYNNEI. The CDR3 contains 15 residues. As DNA, the CDR3 is TGTGCCAGCAGAGGGAGGGGGCGGAACACCGGGGAGCTGTTTTTT. Translation gives CASRGRGRNTGELFF.

The V and J genes are TRBV19 and TRBJ2-5; 10 bases map to TRBD2. The CDR3 runs 15 residues. Per the germline V gene, CDR1 is LNHDA and CDR2 is SQIVND (reference sequence). The junction had 9 bases not matched to a gene; V was cut back by 7 bases and J by 4 bases. CDR3 loop: CASKDLAGVTETQYF. The CDR3 DNA is TGTGCCAGTAAAGACCTAGCGGGAGTGACAGAGACCCAGTACTTC.